The entry below gives a single TCR beta chain sequence along with its context. What it recognizes is unknown. This specimen comes from a study of cytomegalovirus exposure and HLA in healthy donors. This PCR relied on a set of 60 Vbeta primers and 13 Jbeta primers. TCRdb's copy holds only in-frame clones and misses some; the assay was immunoSEQ multiplex PCR. The sample lists around 160,000 clones; approximately 73% were seen once. General study results and limits: Data from an earlier analysis indicated that most TCR beta V segments were productive either about 87% or about 30% of the time. Immune exposure data for these donors was limited to CMV serostatus. Later analysis indicated greater clonal expansion among HLA-associated TCR beta chains than among equally common other chains.

Per the germline V gene, CDR1 is MNHEY and CDR2 is SVGAGI. V was cut by 0 bases and J by 3 bases, with 4 bases left in between. CDR3 size: 13 residues. The chain employs TRBV6-5 and TRBJ2-3; no clear D. The source of this sequence is a woman younger than 30 in good health and CMV-seronegative. The sample consisted of PBMCs. The CDR3 DNA is TGTGCCAGCAGTTACTCTATGACAGATACGCAGTATTTT. It yields the protein CASSYSMTDTQYF.